This T cell receptor (beta chain) is from a study of control samples from healthy donors and cancer patients. Trimming shortened V by 1 base and J by 0 bases, and 10 bases separated the two germline ends. The CDR3 covers 16 residues. Per germline, CDR1 MDHEN and CDR2 SYDVKM. TCRdb keeps only in-frame clones here, not all; method: immunoSEQ multiplex PCR. Here the sample spans roughly 79,000 clones, about 80% being singletons. The sequencing sample was made of blood. The chain has TRBV28 and TRBJ1-5; the D is unclear. This TCR derives from a man aged 50 or older in good health. The CDR3 region has the DNA TGTGCCAGCAGTTTATTGCGGACTGCTAGCAATCAGCCCCAGCATTTT. It translates to CASSLLRTASNQPQHF.